These 11 T cell receptor beta chains came from one sample sequenced in a study of blood T cells in healthy people across ages. A sample-barcoded 5' primer and a J-beta primer mix were used in a second PCR of about 7 to 11 cycles. TCRdb analysed the 5' RACE reads with MiXCR anew, one entry per CDR3 protein. The data show about 670,000 distinct CDR3 sequences, with 35% to 50% seen just once and around 30% held by the top ten. Specimen: blood. The receptors derive from a man older than 75 in good health.

This clonotype showed up just a few times. The chain carries TRBV6-2 or TRBV6-3 and TRBJ2-6; 10 bases fit TRBD1. Losses at the gene ends were 8 bases for V and 2 bases for J; bases not matched to a gene: 15. The CDR3 consists of 19 residues. Germline V lookup: CDR1 MNHEY, CDR2 SVGEGT. DNA for the CDR3: TGTGCCAGCGGTCCCCTCCCGGGACAGGGGTCTCCTGGGGCCAACGTCCTGACTTTC. This codes for CASGPLPGQGSPGANVLTF.

A remark on this clonotype: A much larger clone differs from this one at a single base, so this may be a read error. The rearrangement uses TRBV15 and TRBJ2-1; 8 bases map to TRBD1. The germline gives CDR1 LNHNV, CDR2 YYDKDF (reference sequence). The CDR3 covers 15 residues. CDR3 sequence reads: CAASRGGGTGNEQFF. The CDR3 bases are TGTGCCGCCAGCAGAGGAGGCGGGACAGGCAATGAGCAGTTCTTC.

J is TRBJ2-3 and V is TRBV3-1; D ambiguous. Germline CDR1 and CDR2: LGHDT and YNNKEL (reference sequence). V was clipped by 1 base and J by 6 bases, with 8 bases between them. The CDR3 runs to 13 residues. In nucleotides, the CDR3 is TGTGCCAGCAGCCAAGCAGGTCGGGATACGCAGTATTTT. As protein: CASSQAGRDTQYF.

The chain is built from TRBV4-1 and TRBJ2-3; possible D gene TRBD1, 5 bases. The CDR3 sequence is 16 residues long. V was clipped by 3 bases and J by 6 bases, with 19 bases between them. CDR1 MGHRA and CDR2 YSYEKL come from the germline V gene. CDR3 coding DNA: TGCGCCAGCAGCCAGCAGCCCAGGGCTCGGGCTGATACGCAGTATTTT. Protein: CASSQQPRARADTQYF.

V and J are TRBV6-1 and TRBJ2-3; D unclear. There are 11 residues in the CDR3. Per germline, CDR1 MNHNS and CDR2 SASEGT. Between the trimmed V and J ends, which lost 6 bases and 6 bases, there was a span of 7 bases. In DNA form, the CDR3 reads TGTGCCAGCAGGGGTCTGGATACGCAGTATTTT. This sequence encodes CASRGLDTQYF.

This chain connects TRBV20-1 to TRBJ1-5; the match to TRBD1 covers 9 bases. This CDR3 contains 15 residues. Looked up from germline, CDR1 is DFQATT and CDR2 is SNEGSKA (reference sequence). J lost 1 base, V lost 1 base, and 2 bases had no gene match. The CDR3: CSARGTGASNQPQHF. CDR3 DNA sequence: TGCAGTGCTAGAGGGACAGGGGCGAGCAATCAGCCCCAGCATTTT.

Many counts were recorded for this clonotype. This chain uses TRBV15 with TRBJ2-7, with TRBD1 matching over 7 bases. Germline V CDR1 and CDR2: LNHNV, YYDKDF (reference sequence). The CDR3 consists of 16 residues. Trimming cost V 5 bases and J 0 bases; bases outside gene matches: 10. The DNA for the CDR3 is TGTGCCACCAGCCGTACAGGGGAATCTTTCTCCTACGAGCAGTACTTC. Its protein is CATSRTGESFSYEQYF.

This rearrangement joins TRBV24-1 to TRBJ2-1; possibly TRBD1 for D (6 bases). Germline V lookup: CDR1 KGHDR, CDR2 SFDVKD. The CDR3 contains 12 residues. The germline V and J ends were trimmed by 5 bases and 8 bases, with 9 bases remaining between them. CDR3 DNA sequence: TGTGCCACCAGTGTGGGGGCCTATGAGCAGTTCTTC. This translates into CATSVGAYEQFF.

V usage is TRBV7-9 and J usage is TRBJ2-3; the match to TRBD1 covers 7 bases. J was trimmed by 8 bases and V by 6 bases; bases with no gene match: 20. The CDR3 is 17 residues long. The germline gives CDR1 SEHNR, CDR2 FQNEAQ (reference sequence). The CDR3 DNA follows: TGTGCCAGCAGAGCCCTACAGGGTCGGGACAGAGGAGGTACGCAGTATTTT. This sequence encodes CASRALQGRDRGGTQYF.

This chain connects TRBV6-5 to TRBJ2-1; 10 bases are shared with TRBD2. There are 16 residues in the CDR3. Germline V CDR1 and CDR2: MNHEY, SVGAGI. V dropped 0 bases and J dropped 4; count of bases not matched to a gene: 3. Written as DNA, the CDR3 is TGTGCCAGCAGTTACTCGTCTAGCGGGGGTTACAATGAGCAGTTCTTC. This encodes CASSYSSSGGYNEQFF.

The chain employs TRBV6-5 and TRBJ1-1; D gene uncertain. Germline assignment: CDR1 MNHEY and CDR2 SVGAGI. The CDR3 contains 14 residues. V was pared by 2 bases and J by 7 bases, with 14 bases between. This CDR3 reads CASSYDPISVEAFF. CDR3 in DNA: TGTGCCAGCAGTTACGATCCAATCAGCGTTGAAGCTTTCTTT.